The clone carrying this TCR beta chain was seen a handful of times. The record originates from a study of blood T cell repertoires in COVID-19. Study members were between about 18 and 100 years old and lived in 24 US regions. TCRdb's copy holds only in-frame clones and misses some; the assay was immunoSEQ multiplex PCR. The repertoire includes about 280,000 clones, around nine tenths of them detected once, and about 5.7% sits in the top ten. CDR3 length: 18 residues. With V trimmed by 1 base and J by 2 bases, 9 bases remained unmatched. Looked up from germline, CDR1 is SGHRS and CDR2 is YFSETQ. The clonotype comes from a woman aged 35 to 49 who had recovered from COVID-19. The sample taken for sequencing was PBMCs or T cells enriched from blood (not recorded which). The chain joins TRBV5-1 to TRBJ1-5; 10 bases line up with TRBD1. In DNA, the CDR3 is TGCGCCAGCAGCTTGCCCGGGACAGGGGTAAGGGGCAATCAGCCCCAGCATTTT. This sequence encodes CASSLPGTGVRGNQPQHF.